These T cell receptor beta chains were read from a single sample in a study of shared clonotypes between healthy human individuals. TCRdb's copy holds only in-frame clones and misses some; the assay was immunoSEQ multiplex PCR. The sample records millions of clones, more than 90% being singletons. The sequencing input was naive CD4+ T cells sorted from blood. All receptors come from a man aged 18 to 29 in good health. Each CDR3 is given with its conserved first and last residue. Each record gives: J gene, clone size, D gene, V gene, CDR3 DNA, CDR3 protein. A D gene is named only where the DNA matches it firmly. Rows may omit the clone size; those that give it use once, few, many or a size class.

TRBJ1-6	-	-	TRBV9	TGTGCCAGCAGCGTAGAAGGCTTTAATTCACCCCTCCACTTT	CASSVEGFNSPLHF
TRBJ2-4	-	-	TRBV4-2	TGTGCCAGCAGCCAATCTAGACAAGGCACTATTGACATTCAGTACTTC	CASSQSRQGTIDIQYF
TRBJ2-3	-	TRBD1	TRBV19	TGTGCCAGTAGAGGGACAGGACGCACAGATACGCAGTATTTT	CASRGTGRTDTQYF
TRBJ1-2	-	-	TRBV19	TGTGCCAGTAGCAGTGTGGGCCGGGGAGGGGACTATGGCTACACCTTC	CASSSVGRGGDYGYTF
TRBJ1-5	few	TRBD1	TRBV6-5	TGTGCCAGCAGTTCTCGACAGGGGGGACAGCCCCAGCATTTT	CASSSRQGGQPQHF
TRBJ2-2	-	TRBD2	TRBV30	TGTGCCTGGAGCTTATTAAGAGCGGGAGTGGTCACCGGGGAGCTGTTTTTT	CAWSLLRAGVVTGELFF
TRBJ1-4	-	TRBD1	TRBV4-3	TGCGCCAGCAGCCAAAATACAGGGGCCATCAATGAAAAACTGTTTTTT	CASSQNTGAINEKLFF
TRBJ2-1	-	TRBD2	TRBV5-1	TGCGCCAGCAGCCCTGGACTAGCGGGAAAAGGGCACAATGAGCAGTTCTTC	CASSPGLAGKGHNEQFF
TRBJ2-7	-	-	TRBV18	TGTGCCAGCTCCCTCCGGGGCCTGTGGGAGCAGTACTTC	CASSLRGLWEQYF
TRBJ2-2	-	-	TRBV6-4	TGTGCCAGCAGTTCCGGGAGCAACACCGGGGAGCTGTTTTTT	CASSSGSNTGELFF
TRBJ1-3	-	-	TRBV14	TGTGCCAGCAGCCCGGGGGTTTACACCATATATTTT	CASSPGVYTIYF
TRBJ2-7	-	TRBD1	TRBV7-9	TGTGCCAGCAGCATCGGGACAGAGACCTACGAGCAGTACTTC	CASSIGTETYEQYF
TRBJ1-2	-	TRBD1	TRBV7-2	TGTGCCAGCAGTTTACAGGGGGGCTATGGCTACACCTTC	CASSLQGGYGYTF
TRBJ2-2	-	-	TRBV5-1	TGCGCCAGCAGCCCATCTGGACTCGGCACCGGGGAGCTGTTTTTT	CASSPSGLGTGELFF
TRBJ2-7	-	-	TRBV6-1	TGTGCCAGCAGTAAAGGGACCCCTGGGGTACTCTACGAGCAGTACTTC	CASSKGTPGVLYEQYF
TRBJ1-1	-	-	TRBV5-1	TGCGCCAGCAGCCCACTCGACCAGCCCAGGTACACTGAAGCTTTCTTT	CASSPLDQPRYTEAFF
TRBJ1-2	-	TRBD1	TRBV6-6	TGTGCCAGCAGTAACGGGGGACAGGGTGGTTATGGCTACACCTTC	CASSNGGQGGYGYTF